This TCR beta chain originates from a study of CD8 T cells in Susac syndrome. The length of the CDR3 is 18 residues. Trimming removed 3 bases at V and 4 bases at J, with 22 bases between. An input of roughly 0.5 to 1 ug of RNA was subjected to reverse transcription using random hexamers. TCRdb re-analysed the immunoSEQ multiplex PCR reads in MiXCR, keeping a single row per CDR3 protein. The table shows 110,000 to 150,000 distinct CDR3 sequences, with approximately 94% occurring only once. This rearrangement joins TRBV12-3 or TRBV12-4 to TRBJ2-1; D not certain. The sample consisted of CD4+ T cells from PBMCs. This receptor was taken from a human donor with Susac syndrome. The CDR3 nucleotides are TGTGCCAGCAGTTTCGACTCCTGGCTTTCCGGAACTTACAATGAGCAGTTCTTC. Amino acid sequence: CASSFDSWLSGTYNEQFF.